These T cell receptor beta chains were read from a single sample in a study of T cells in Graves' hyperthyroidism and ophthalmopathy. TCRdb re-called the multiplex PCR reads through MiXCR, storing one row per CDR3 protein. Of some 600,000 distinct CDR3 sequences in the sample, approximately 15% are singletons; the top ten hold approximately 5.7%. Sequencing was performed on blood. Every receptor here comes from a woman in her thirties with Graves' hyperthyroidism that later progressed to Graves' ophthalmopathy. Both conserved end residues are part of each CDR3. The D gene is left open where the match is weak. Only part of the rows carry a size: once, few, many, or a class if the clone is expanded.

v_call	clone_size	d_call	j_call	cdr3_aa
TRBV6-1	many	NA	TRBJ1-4	CASIKMTASNEKLFF
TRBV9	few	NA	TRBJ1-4	CASSGGATTNEKLFF
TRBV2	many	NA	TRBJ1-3	CASTPGRGGNTIYF
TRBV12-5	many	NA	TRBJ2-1	CASGLVPGPINEQFF
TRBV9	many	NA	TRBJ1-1	CASSVEAGSNTEAFF
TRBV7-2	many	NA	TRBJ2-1	CASGLRSYNEQFF
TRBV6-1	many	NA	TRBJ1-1	CASSPWGYGPRNTEAFF
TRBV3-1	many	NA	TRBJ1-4	CASSPWGGSEKLFF
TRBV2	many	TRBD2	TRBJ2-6	CASSETRTSGPFPSGANVLTF
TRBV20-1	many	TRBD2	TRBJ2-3	CSARDTLTSGIFADTQYF
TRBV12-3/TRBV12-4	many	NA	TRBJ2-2	CASSPRAKNTGELFF
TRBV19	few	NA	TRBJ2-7	CASSSMTGIREPYEQYF
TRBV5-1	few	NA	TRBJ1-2	CASSLEMGNYGYTF
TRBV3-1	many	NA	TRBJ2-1	CASSQDRGSVDEQFF
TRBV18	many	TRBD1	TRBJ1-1	CASSDREDTEAFF
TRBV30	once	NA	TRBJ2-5	CAWTQPSRRETQYF
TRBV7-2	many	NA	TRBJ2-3	CASSQAGQWSDTQYF
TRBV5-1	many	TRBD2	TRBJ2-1	CASSQLAGGEGEQFF
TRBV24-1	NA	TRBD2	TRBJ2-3	CATSAPGGWGTDTQYF
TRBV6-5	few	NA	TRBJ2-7	CASSIQEDSYEQYF
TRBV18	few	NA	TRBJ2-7	CASSQKQGPYEQYF
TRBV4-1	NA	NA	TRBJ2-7	CASSLPGVGYEQYF
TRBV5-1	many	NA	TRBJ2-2	CASSLSPGTLNTGELFF
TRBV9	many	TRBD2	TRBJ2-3	CASSILAGESTNTQYF
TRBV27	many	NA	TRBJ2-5	CASSFSGPVETQYF
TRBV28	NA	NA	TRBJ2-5	CASSWRGETQYF
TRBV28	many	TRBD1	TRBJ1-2	CASSRDRVNYGYTF
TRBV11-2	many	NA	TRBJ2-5	CASRSDRRGYFQETQYF
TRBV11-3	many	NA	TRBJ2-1	CASSLPKVVGNEQFF
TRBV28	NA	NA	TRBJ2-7	CASSLFGTGHGYEQYF
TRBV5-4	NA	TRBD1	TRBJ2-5	CASSSPGGVRETQYF
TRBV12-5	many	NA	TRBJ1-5	CASGNGGNQPQHF
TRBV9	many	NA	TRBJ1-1	CASSVNQLNTEAFF
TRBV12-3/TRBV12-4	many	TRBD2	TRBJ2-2	CASSLLAGADTGELFF
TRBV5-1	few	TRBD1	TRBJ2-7	CASSLDRDPYEQYF
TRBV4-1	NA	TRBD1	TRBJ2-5	CASSQVDREETQYF
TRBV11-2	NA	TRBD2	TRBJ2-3	CASRRLASTPDTQYF
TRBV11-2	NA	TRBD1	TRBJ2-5	CASSGQGAEETQYF
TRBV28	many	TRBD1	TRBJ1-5	CATMGQYSNQPQHF
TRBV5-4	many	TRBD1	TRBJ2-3	CASSPTGEGADTQYF
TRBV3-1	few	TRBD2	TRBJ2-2	CASRTSGSNTGELFF
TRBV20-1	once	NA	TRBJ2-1	CSARLANYNEQFF
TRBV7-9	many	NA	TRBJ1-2	CASSLGQGSAYGYTF
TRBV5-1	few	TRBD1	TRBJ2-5	CASNRGQETQYF
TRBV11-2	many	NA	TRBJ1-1	CASSPPAVATEAFF
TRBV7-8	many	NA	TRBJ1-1	CASSSPQGTEAFF
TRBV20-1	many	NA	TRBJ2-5	CSARDGHQETQYF
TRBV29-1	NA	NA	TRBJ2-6	CSVEDPGLSGANVLTF
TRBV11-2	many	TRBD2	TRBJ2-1	CASSVAGAGNEQFF
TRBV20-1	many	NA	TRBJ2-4	CSASWGNIQYF
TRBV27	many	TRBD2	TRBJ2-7	CASSLTVGTRQYEQYF
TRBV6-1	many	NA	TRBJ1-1	CASSGPQRRTEAFF
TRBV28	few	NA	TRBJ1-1	CASSLVSTLRNTEAFF
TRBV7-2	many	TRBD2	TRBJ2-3	CASSITSVSTDTQYF
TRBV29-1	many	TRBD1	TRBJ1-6	CSVSGGVNSDSPLHF
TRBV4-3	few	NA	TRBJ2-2	CASSQDRLAAGELFF
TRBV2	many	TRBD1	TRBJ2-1	CASFDRGNVNEQFF
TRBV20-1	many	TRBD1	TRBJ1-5	CSAETGSSNQPQHF
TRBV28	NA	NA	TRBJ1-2	CASSSSTGYSGGYTF
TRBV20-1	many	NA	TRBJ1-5	CSAADGGNQPQHF